This T cell receptor (beta chain) is from a study of preoperative IRX-2 immunotherapy in early breast cancer. The method was immunoSEQ multiplex PCR; TCRdb's version includes in-frame clones alone and lacks a portion of them. The sample lists roughly 93,000 clones; roughly 90% were seen once. Germline V gives CDR1 MRHNA, CDR2 SNTAGT. This CDR3 is built from 14 residues. The trim removed 5 bases at V and 1 base at J, leaving 0 bases unmatched. Treatment defined: preoperative locoregional IRX-2 cytokine immunotherapy. Patients received preoperative, locoregional IRX-2 cytokine immunotherapy in a phase Ib study.

This rearrangement joins TRBV6-4 to TRBJ2-2; 8 nucleotides agree with TRBD2. The sample in question was tumor tissue, obtained after IRX-2 immunotherapy. This TCR derives from a human donor with breast cancer. The CDR3 DNA is TGTGCCAGCAGTAGCGGGGGGAACACCGGGGAGCTGTTTTTT. This gives the protein CASSSGGNTGELFF.